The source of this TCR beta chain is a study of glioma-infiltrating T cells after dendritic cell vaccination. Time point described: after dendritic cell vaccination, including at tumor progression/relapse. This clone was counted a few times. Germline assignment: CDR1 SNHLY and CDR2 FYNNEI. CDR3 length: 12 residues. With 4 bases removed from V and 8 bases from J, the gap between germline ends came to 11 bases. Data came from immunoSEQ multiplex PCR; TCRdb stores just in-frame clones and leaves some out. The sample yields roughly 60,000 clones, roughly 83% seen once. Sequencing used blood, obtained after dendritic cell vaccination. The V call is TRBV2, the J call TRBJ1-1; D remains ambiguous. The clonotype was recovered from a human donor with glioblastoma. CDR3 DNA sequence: TGTGCCAGCAGTGTGGAGGAAGAAGAAGCTTTCTTT. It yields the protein CASSVEEEEAFF.